This T cell receptor (beta chain) was recovered during a study of vaccination and CD4 T cells after COVID-19. Study observations and caveats: In median terms, SARS-CoV-2-reactive clonotypes went from 21 to 38, a nonsignificant rise.

This clonotype was observed a few times. Its specificity is unknown. Treatment denoted: roughly 10-day PBMC culture with coronavirus spike peptide pools or control peptides (ViraFEST assay). Cultured CD4+ T cell DNA underwent sequencing with the Oncomine TCR Beta short-read assay. TCRdb re-analysed the PCR reads in MiXCR, keeping a single row per CDR3 protein. In the table there are about 20,000 distinct CDR3 sequences, less than 50% of which are singletons. Germline V gene sequence: CDR1 SNHLY, CDR2 FYNNEI. This CDR3 is built from 11 residues. Trimming shortened V by 4 bases and J by 6 bases, and 7 bases separated the two germline ends.

This receptor was obtained from a human donor who had recovered from COVID-19. The sequencing used CD4+ T cells from blood, cultured in vitro, collected after SARS-CoV-2 vaccination. This rearrangement joins TRBV2 to TRBJ2-7; D remains unclear. Written as DNA, the CDR3 is TGTGCCAGCAGTGTATTAGGCGAGCAGTACTTC. Amino acid sequence: CASSVLGEQYF. Using reference TRBV2 and TRBJ2-7 for the parts outside the CDR3, the full variable domain is EPEVTQTPSHQVTQMGQEVILRCVPISNHLYFYWYRQILGQKVEFLVSFYNNEISEKSEIFDDQFSVERPDGSNFTLKIRSTKLEDSAMYFCASSVLGEQYFGPGTRLTVT.